These 30 T cell receptor beta chains share one sample of origin, sequenced in a study of T cell clones after liver transplantation. Assay used: immunoSEQ multiplex PCR; TCRdb lists only in-frame clones, some missing. This sample carries about 70,000 clones, about four fifths of them seen once, and the ten largest clones take 0.79%. The source material was CD4+ T cells from blood, sampled 12 months after liver transplant. Receptor source: a human patient who received a liver transplant. Some T cells may have come from the graft donor.

In the case of this clone: Other DNA sequences in the same sample also yield this CDR3. The rearrangement joins TRBV2 to TRBJ1-1; a possible D gene is TRBD1 (5 bases). The CDR3 is made up of 13 amino acids. CDR1 is SNHLY and CDR2 is FYNNEI in the germline V gene. V gave up 6 bases and J gave up 2 bases, with 10 bases separating them. For the CDR3, the DNA is TGTGCCAGCAGCGGGGGGGTAAACACTGAAGCTTTCTTT. Translation gives CASSGGVNTEAFF.

This clone was counted only a few times. The rearrangement links TRBV18 to TRBJ2-1; TRBD2 matches at 8 bases. CDR1 is KGHSH, CDR2 LQKENI, per germline. Losses at the gene ends were 2 bases for V and 7 bases for J; bases not matched to a gene: 7. CDR3 length equals 15 residues. The CDR3 bases are TGTGCCAGCTCACCAGTTAGCGGGAACCGTAATGAGCAGTTCTTC. Translated: CASSPVSGNRNEQFF.

The chain carries TRBV28 and TRBJ2-7, with D maybe TRBD2 (6 bases). Germline CDR1 reads MDHEN; CDR2 reads SYDVKM. The CDR3 runs to 15 residues. V dropped 4 bases and J dropped 2 bases, with 15 bases sitting between them. CDR3 amino acids: CASSSSGTPTYEQYF. The CDR3 DNA is TGTGCCAGCAGTTCCTCCGGGACTCCAACCTACGAGCAGTACTTC.

This clone turned up a few times. The chain has TRBV2 and TRBJ2-3, with TRBD2 as a possible D gene (5 bases). Germline-derived CDR1 and CDR2 are SNHLY and FYNNEI. This CDR3 spans 15 amino acids. V gave up 0 bases and J gave up 2 bases, with 9 bases separating them. CDR3 amino acids: CASSEAGVTTDTQYF. Here the CDR3 DNA reads TGTGCCAGCAGTGAAGCGGGAGTTACCACAGATACGCAGTATTTT.

This chain connects TRBV20-1 to TRBJ2-7; possible D gene TRBD2, 5 bases. Looked up from germline, CDR1 is DFQATT and CDR2 is SNEGSKA (reference sequence). With 6 bases removed from V and 4 bases from J, the gap between germline ends came to 10 bases. The CDR3 extends over 11 amino acids. The DNA for the CDR3 is TGCAGTGCCGGTACTAGATACGAGCAGTACTTC. Translation gives CSAGTRYEQYF.

Turning to this clone: One end of the junction is discordant with germline, which a read error may explain. This sample also contains other DNA sequences that code for the same CDR3. The genes are TRBV5-8 and TRBJ2-6, with D possibly matching TRBD1 (8 bases). The germline V gene has CDR1 SGHTS and CDR2 YDEGEE. The CDR3 extends over 18 amino acids. CDR3 bases: TGTGCTAGCAGCTACTGGACAGGGAGGGCCCCTGGGGCCAACGTCCTGACTTTC. This sequence encodes CASSYWTGRAPGANVLTF.

This clone appeared a single time. This chain connects TRBV13 to TRBJ1-4; D remains ambiguous. This CDR3 contains 15 residues. Per germline, CDR1 PRHDT and CDR2 FYEKMQ (reference sequence). V gave up 4 bases and J gave up 5 bases, with 14 bases separating them. For the CDR3, the DNA is TGTGCCAGCAGCTCCCCCAGGAGCGGCAATGAAAAACTGTTTTTT. Encoded protein: CASSSPRSGNEKLFF.

This CDR3 reads CASSLRLAGAYEQYF. The CDR3, as DNA: TGTGCCAGCAGCTTGCGACTAGCGGGAGCCTACGAGCAGTACTTC. V gene TRBV5-4 combines with J gene TRBJ2-7, with 12 bases that match TRBD2. In germline, CDR1 is SGHNT, CDR2 YYREEE (reference sequence). This CDR3 contains 15 residues. With V trimmed by 1 base and J by 2 bases, 1 base remained unmatched.

This chain connects TRBV28 to TRBJ1-4, with a possible D match to TRBD1 (6 bases). Germline values: CDR1 MDHEN, CDR2 SYDVKM. The CDR3 has 15 amino acids. Trimming stripped 6 bases from V and 4 bases from J, with 15 bases between. The CDR3 loop reads CASSRGGGGNEKLFF. Written as DNA, the CDR3 is TGTGCCAGCAGCCGAGGGGGGGGCGGTAATGAAAAACTGTTTTTT.

This sequence joins TRBV6-5 and TRBJ1-2, with TRBD1 identical over 7 bases. The CDR3 totals 15 residues. In germline, CDR1 is MNHEY, CDR2 SVGAGI. V gave up 3 bases and J gave up 5 bases; unmatched junction bases: 9. CDR3 in amino acids: CASSYRRGRGYGYTF. The DNA for the CDR3 is TGTGCCAGCAGTTATCGGAGGGGGCGAGGGTATGGCTACACCTTC.

This clone showed up just a few times. The chain recombines TRBV5-4 with TRBJ2-1, with 9 bases identical to TRBD2. This CDR3 spans 15 amino acids. The germline CDR1 and CDR2 sequences are SGHNT and YYREEE (reference sequence). J was trimmed by 3 bases and V by 2 bases; bases with no gene match: 3. In DNA form, the CDR3 reads TGTGCCAGCAGCTTTTCTAGCGGGAACTACAATGAGCAGTTCTTC. It is translated as CASSFSSGNYNEQFF.

The CDR3 loop is CASSSDFYTQYF. The CDR3 nucleotides are TGCGCCAGCAGCTCCGACTTCTATACGCAGTATTTT. The chain joins TRBV5-1 to TRBJ2-3; D gene ambiguous. The CDR3 has 12 residues. Germline V gene sequence: CDR1 SGHRS, CDR2 YFSETQ. V was cut by 3 bases and J by 7 bases, with 9 bases left in between.

V and J are TRBV6-5 and TRBJ1-2, with 9 positions matching TRBD1. The CDR3 covers 14 residues. V lost 4 bases to trimming and J lost 2 bases; unmatched junction nucleotides: 2. Germline values: CDR1 MNHEY, CDR2 SVGAGI. Written as DNA, the CDR3 is TGTGCCAGCAGTTTAGGACAGGGGAACTATGGCTACACCTTC. This translates into CASSLGQGNYGYTF.

The chain uses TRBV7-2 and TRBJ1-5, with 7 bases fitting TRBD1. Trimming removed 5 bases from V and 5 bases from J; junction bases left unmatched: 6. The CDR3 is made up of 14 amino acids. Germline V gene lookup returns CDR1 SGHTA and CDR2 FQGNSA. In nucleotides, the CDR3 is TGTGCCAGCAGCCTCACAGGGGCCCATCAGCCCCAGCATTTT. Its protein product is CASSLTGAHQPQHF.

The chain recombines TRBV10-1 with TRBJ2-1; no firm D call. The V gene's germline CDR1 is WNHNN and CDR2 SYGVQD (reference sequence). The CDR3 is 11 amino acids. Trimming took 6 bases from V and 4 from J, leaving 4 bases between them. Here the CDR3 reads CASSAYNEQFF. CDR3 DNA: TGCGCCAGCAGCGCGTACAATGAGCAGTTCTTC.

The chain links TRBV5-1 to TRBJ1-2, with D maybe TRBD1 (6 bases). The CDR3 has 13 residues. CDR1 SGHRS and CDR2 YFSETQ come from the germline V gene. The V and J ends lost 0 bases and 8 bases respectively, with 11 bases between them. CDR3 DNA: TGCGCCAGCAGCTTGGGTGCAGGGGAAGGCTACACCTTC. This gives the protein CASSLGAGEGYTF.

The J gene is TRBJ1-1, the V gene TRBV19, with D unresolved. V was trimmed by 5 bases and J by 0 bases, leaving 7 bases between them. This CDR3 is 13 amino acids long. Germline-derived CDR1 and CDR2 are LNHDA and SQIVND (reference sequence). The CDR3 loop is CASSPFMNTEAFF. CDR3 bases: TGTGCCAGTAGTCCATTCATGAACACTGAAGCTTTCTTT.

The rearrangement uses TRBV4-1 and TRBJ2-6; D unresolved. The CDR3 totals 18 residues. The ends were cut back, 4 bases at V and 0 bases at J, with 16 bases in the middle. CDR1 and CDR2 (germline): MGHRA, YSYEKL. The CDR3 DNA reads as TGCGCCAGCAGCCGAACACAAACGGTTAGCTCTGGGGCCAACGTCCTGACTTTC. It specifies CASSRTQTVSSGANVLTF.

This chain joins TRBV6-1 and TRBJ2-4, with D perhaps matching TRBD1 (5 bases). V lost 2 bases, J lost 1 base, and 12 bases lay in between. Germline CDR1 and CDR2: MNHNS and SASEGT. The CDR3 loop spans 16 amino acids. CDR3 nucleotides: TGTGCCAGCAGTGAAAGGGGCTCTAGGGCCAAAAACATTCAGTACTTC. This encodes CASSERGSRAKNIQYF.

J is TRBJ2-3 and V is TRBV10-3; possible D gene TRBD2, 6 bases. CDR1 is ENHRY and CDR2 is SYGVKD in the germline V gene. V was cut by 5 bases and J by 2 bases, with 11 bases left in between. The length of the CDR3 is 14 residues. CDR3 nucleotides: TGTGCCATCAGTCCGGGACTCATCACAGATACGCAGTATTTT. This gives the protein CAISPGLITDTQYF.

The chain has TRBV7-9 and TRBJ2-3; 7 bases align to TRBD1. This CDR3 comprises 16 residues. Germline assignment: CDR1 SEHNR and CDR2 FQNEAQ (reference sequence). The ends lost 2 bases at V and 2 bases at J; junction bases unmatched: 7. The DNA of the CDR3 is TGTGCCAGCAGCTTATGGACGGGACAGCCCACAGATACGCAGTATTTT. Protein product: CASSLWTGQPTDTQYF.

This rearrangement joins TRBV10-3 to TRBJ2-7; 10 nucleotides line up with TRBD1. Germline CDR1 reads ENHRY; CDR2 reads SYGVKD. V was clipped by 4 bases and J by 4 bases; unmatched bases: 7. The CDR3 has 15 residues. The CDR3 protein is CAISAQGTGVYEQYF. The CDR3 nucleotides are TGTGCCATCAGTGCCCAGGGGACAGGGGTTTACGAGCAGTACTTC.

The chain joins TRBV28 to TRBJ1-4; possible D gene TRBD1, 5 bases. Germline V CDR1 and CDR2: MDHEN, SYDVKM. V was clipped by 3 bases and J by 4 bases, with 9 bases between them. The CDR3 sequence is 14 residues long. The CDR3 DNA is TGTGCCAGCAGTTTGGTGACAGTTAATGAAAAACTGTTTTTT. This translates into CASSLVTVNEKLFF.

This clone turned up a few times. The DNA of the CDR3 is TGTGCCAGCAGTGAAGGTTGGGCAGGGTATAGCAATCAGCCCCAGCATTTT. Translating it yields CASSEGWAGYSNQPQHF. The chain couples TRBV6-1 to TRBJ1-5; TRBD1 is a possible D gene (5 bases). The germline V gene has CDR1 MNHNS and CDR2 SASEGT. V lost 1 base, J lost 0 bases, and 13 bases lay in between. The CDR3 is 17 amino acids.

This chain joins TRBV28 and TRBJ1-1; TRBD1 is a possible D gene (5 bases). This CDR3 contains 13 residues. Looked up from germline, CDR1 is MDHEN and CDR2 is SYDVKM. V was clipped by 8 bases and J by 2 bases, with 12 bases between them. CDR3 in DNA: TGTGCCAGCCGCCGGGACGGTAACACTGAAGCTTTCTTT. Protein: CASRRDGNTEAFF.

The gene calls are TRBV5-6 and TRBJ1-3; D uncertain. The CDR3 is 14 amino acids. Trimming took off 5 bases at V and 0 bases at J, with 9 bases between the two ends. Germline CDR1 is SGHDT and CDR2 is YYEEEE. CDR3 coding DNA: TGTGCCAGCAGTCTGGACCTCTCTGGAAACACCATATATTTT. Encoded protein: CASSLDLSGNTIYF.

The chain has TRBV28 and TRBJ1-4; maybe TRBD1 (6 bases). The germline V gene has CDR1 MDHEN and CDR2 SYDVKM. Trimming cost V 5 bases and J 2 bases, with 18 bases left between them. The CDR3 is made up of 17 amino acids. The CDR3 sequence: CASSVSVAGGTNEKLFF. In DNA form, the CDR3 reads TGTGCCAGCAGTGTCTCCGTTGCGGGGGGCACTAATGAAAAACTGTTTTTT.

V is TRBV27 and J is TRBJ2-2; D uncertain. Germline V gives CDR1 MNHEY, CDR2 SMNVEV (reference sequence). The CDR3 has 13 residues. V was trimmed by 6 bases and J by 0 bases, leaving 5 bases between them. The CDR3 loop is CASSPPNTGELFF. The CDR3 coding sequence is TGTGCCAGCAGCCCCCCGAACACCGGGGAGCTGTTTTTT.

The gene calls are TRBV28 and TRBJ2-7; unclear D gene. The CDR3 sequence is 10 residues long. Germline CDR1 is MDHEN and CDR2 is SYDVKM. Trimming stripped 8 bases from V and 4 bases from J, with 6 bases between. As DNA, the CDR3 is TGTGCCAGCGGGTCTTACGAGCAGTACTTC. Its translation is CASGSYEQYF.

V is TRBV7-9 and J is TRBJ2-1; D is perhaps TRBD1 (5 bases). Germline V gene sequence: CDR1 SEHNR, CDR2 FQNEAQ (reference sequence). The CDR3 is made up of 13 amino acids. With 5 bases removed from V and 3 bases from J, the gap between germline ends came to 8 bases. The CDR3 DNA reads TGTGCCAGCAGCGTCAGGGACTACAATGAGCAGTTCTTC. As protein: CASSVRDYNEQFF.